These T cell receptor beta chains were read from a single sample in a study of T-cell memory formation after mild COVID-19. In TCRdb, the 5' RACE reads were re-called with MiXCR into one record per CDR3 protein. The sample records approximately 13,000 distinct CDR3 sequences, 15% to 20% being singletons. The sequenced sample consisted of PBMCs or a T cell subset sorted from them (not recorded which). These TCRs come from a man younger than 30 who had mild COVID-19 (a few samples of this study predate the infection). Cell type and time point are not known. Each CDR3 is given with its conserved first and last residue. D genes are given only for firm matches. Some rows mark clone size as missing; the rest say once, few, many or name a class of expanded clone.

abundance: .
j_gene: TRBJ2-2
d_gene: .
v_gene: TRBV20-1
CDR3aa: CSAWDPQNTGELFF
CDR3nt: TGCAGTGCTTGGGATCCGCAAAACACCGGGGAGCTGTTTTTT

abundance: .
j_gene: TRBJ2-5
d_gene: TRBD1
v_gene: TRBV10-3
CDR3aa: CATLDREETQYF
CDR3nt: TGTGCCACCCTCGACAGGGAAGAGACCCAGTACTTC

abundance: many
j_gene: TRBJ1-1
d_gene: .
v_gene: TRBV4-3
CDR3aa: CASSQDLWRNLNTEAFF
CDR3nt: TGCGCCAGCAGCCAAGATTTGTGGAGAAACTTGAACACTGAAGCTTTCTTT

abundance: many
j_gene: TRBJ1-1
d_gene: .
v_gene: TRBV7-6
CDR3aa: CASSLAAEAFF
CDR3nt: TGTGCCAGCAGCTTAGCCGCTGAAGCTTTCTTT

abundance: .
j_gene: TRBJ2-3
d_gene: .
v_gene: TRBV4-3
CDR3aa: CASSPQAAARSTDTQYF
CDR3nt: TGCGCCAGCAGCCCACAGGCGGCGGCCCGTTCCACAGATACGCAGTATTTT

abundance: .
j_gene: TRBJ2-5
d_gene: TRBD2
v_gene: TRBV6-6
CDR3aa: CASSLLAGEWETQYF
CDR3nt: TGTGCCAGCAGTCTTCTAGCGGGGGAGTGGGAGACCCAGTACTTC

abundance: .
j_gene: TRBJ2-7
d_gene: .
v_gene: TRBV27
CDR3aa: CASSFSGTFYEQYF
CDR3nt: TGTGCCAGCAGTTTTTCGGGTACTTTCTACGAGCAGTACTTC

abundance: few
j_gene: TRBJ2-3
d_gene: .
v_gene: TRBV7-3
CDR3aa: CASRIAADTQYF
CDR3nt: TGTGCCAGCAGGATAGCAGCAGATACGCAGTATTTT

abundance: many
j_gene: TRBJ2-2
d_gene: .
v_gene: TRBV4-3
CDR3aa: CASSPRRGTGELFF
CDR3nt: TGCGCCAGCAGCCCGCGACGGGGAACCGGGGAGCTGTTTTTT

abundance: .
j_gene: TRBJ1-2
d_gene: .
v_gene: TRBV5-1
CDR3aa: CASSFGADGYTF
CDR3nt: TGCGCCAGCAGCTTCGGGGCTGATGGCTACACCTTC

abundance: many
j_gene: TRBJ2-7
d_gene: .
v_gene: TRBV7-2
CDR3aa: CASSLVGAGYEQYF
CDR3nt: TGTGCCAGCAGCTTAGTGGGGGCAGGGTACGAGCAGTACTTC

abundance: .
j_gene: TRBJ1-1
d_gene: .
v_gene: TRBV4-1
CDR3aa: CASSHPWGSNTEAFF
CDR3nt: TGCGCCAGCAGTCATCCCTGGGGGTCGAACACTGAAGCTTTCTTT

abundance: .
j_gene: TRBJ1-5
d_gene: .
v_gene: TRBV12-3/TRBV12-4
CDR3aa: CASTGGNQPQHF
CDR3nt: TGTGCCAGCACGGGGGGCAATCAGCCCCAGCATTTT

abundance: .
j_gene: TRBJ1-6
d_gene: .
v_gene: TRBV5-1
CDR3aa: CASSLGRWVADSPLHF
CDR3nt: TGCGCCAGCAGCTTGGGGCGTTGGGTAGCAGATTCACCCCTCCACTTT

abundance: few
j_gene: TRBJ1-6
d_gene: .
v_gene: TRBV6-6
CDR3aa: CASRPGGLGNNSPLHF
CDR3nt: TGTGCCAGCAGACCCGGAGGGCTTGGGAATAATTCACCCCTCCACTTT

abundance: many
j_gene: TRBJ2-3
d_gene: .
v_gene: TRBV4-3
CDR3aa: CASSQDPAGWADTQYF
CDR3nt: TGCGCCAGCAGCCAAGATCCGGCAGGGTGGGCAGATACGCAGTATTTT

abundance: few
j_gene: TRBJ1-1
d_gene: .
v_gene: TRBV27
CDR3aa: CASSLSWGFWTFF
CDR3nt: TGTGCCAGCAGTTTATCGTGGGGCTTTTGGACTTTCTTT

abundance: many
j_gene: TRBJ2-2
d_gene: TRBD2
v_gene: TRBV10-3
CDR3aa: CASLAGANTGELFF
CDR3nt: TGTGCCTCTCTAGCGGGGGCGAACACCGGGGAGCTGTTTTTT

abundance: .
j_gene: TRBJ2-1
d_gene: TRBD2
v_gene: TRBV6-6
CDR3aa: CDSSLRVAGGKNEQFF
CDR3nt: TGTGACAGCAGTCTACGGGTAGCGGGGGGGAAAAATGAGCAGTTCTTC

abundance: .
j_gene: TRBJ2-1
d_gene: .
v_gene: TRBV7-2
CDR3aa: CASSPLHSGSQFF
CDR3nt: TGTGCCAGCAGCCCCCTCCATAGCGGCAGCCAGTTCTTC

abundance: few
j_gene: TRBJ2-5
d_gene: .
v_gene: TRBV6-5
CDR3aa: CASSYSPGYFPPNQQETQYF
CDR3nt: TGTGCCAGCAGTTACTCACCCGGGTATTTTCCACCGAACCAACAAGAGACCCAGTACTTC

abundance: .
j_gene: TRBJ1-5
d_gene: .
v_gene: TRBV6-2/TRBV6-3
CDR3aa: CAAGAGASSPQHF
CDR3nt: TGTGCCGCCGGGGCAGGGGCGTCTTCGCCCCAGCATTTT

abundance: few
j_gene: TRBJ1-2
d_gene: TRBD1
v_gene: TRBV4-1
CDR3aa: CASSQFVTGTGIHINYGYTF
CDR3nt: TGCGCCAGCAGCCAGTTCGTCACCGGGACAGGAATTCATATCAACTATGGCTACACCTTC

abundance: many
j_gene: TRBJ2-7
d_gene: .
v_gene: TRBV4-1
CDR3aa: CASSQGPYEQYF
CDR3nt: TGCGCCAGCAGCCAAGGCCCCTACGAGCAGTACTTC

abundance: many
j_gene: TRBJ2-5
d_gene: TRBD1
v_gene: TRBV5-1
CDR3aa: CASRYRGPETQYF
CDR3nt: TGCGCCAGCCGGTATAGGGGGCCAGAGACCCAGTACTTC

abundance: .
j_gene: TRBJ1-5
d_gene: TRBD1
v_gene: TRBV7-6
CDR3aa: CASSELTGHRPQHF
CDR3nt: TGTGCCAGCAGCGAGCTGACAGGGCATCGGCCCCAGCATTTT

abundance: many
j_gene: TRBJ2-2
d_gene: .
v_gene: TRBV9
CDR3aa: CASSVVRGHLNTGELFF
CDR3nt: TGTGCCAGCAGCGTAGTTAGAGGACACCTGAACACCGGGGAGCTGTTTTTT

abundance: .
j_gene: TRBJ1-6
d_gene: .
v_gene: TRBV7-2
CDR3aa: CASSPTGVRVNSPLHF
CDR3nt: TGTGCCAGCAGCCCAACGGGGGTCAGAGTTAATTCACCCCTCCACTTT

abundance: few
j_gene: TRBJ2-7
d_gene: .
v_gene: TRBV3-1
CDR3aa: CASSQDGTYEQYF
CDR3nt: TGTGCCAGCAGCCAGGACGGGACCTACGAGCAGTACTTC

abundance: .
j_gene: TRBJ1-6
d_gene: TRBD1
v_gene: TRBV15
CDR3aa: CATSMRQGSSPLHF
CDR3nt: TGTGCCACCAGCATGAGACAGGGTAGTTCACCCCTCCACTTT

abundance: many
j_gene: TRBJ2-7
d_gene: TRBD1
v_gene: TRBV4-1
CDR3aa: CASSHRSGTVSYEQYF
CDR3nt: TGCGCCAGCAGCCATAGATCCGGGACAGTATCCTACGAGCAGTACTTC

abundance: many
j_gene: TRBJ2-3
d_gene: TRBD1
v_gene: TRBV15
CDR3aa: CATSSGQAPGDTQYF
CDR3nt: TGTGCCACCAGCAGTGGACAGGCCCCCGGGGATACGCAGTATTTT

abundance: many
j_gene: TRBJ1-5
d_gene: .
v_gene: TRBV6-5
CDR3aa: CASSYSILQQPQHF
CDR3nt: TGTGCCAGCAGTTACTCGATTTTACAACAGCCCCAGCATTTT

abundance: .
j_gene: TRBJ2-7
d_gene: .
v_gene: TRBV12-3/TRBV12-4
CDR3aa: CASSLVGRTYEQYF
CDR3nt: TGTGCCAGCAGTTTAGTAGGCAGGACCTACGAGCAGTACTTC

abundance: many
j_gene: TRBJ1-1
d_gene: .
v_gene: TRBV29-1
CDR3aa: CSVRRGANTEAFF
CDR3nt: TGCAGCGTTCGGCGGGGAGCGAACACTGAAGCTTTCTTT

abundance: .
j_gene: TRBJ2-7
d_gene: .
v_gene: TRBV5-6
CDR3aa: CASSRGPSYEQYF
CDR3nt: TGTGCCAGCAGCCGAGGACCTTCCTACGAGCAGTACTTC

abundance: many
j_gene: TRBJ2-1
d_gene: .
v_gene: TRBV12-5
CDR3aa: CASADPWSTGPNNEQFF
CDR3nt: TGTGCTAGTGCCGATCCCTGGAGCACAGGCCCCAACAATGAGCAGTTCTTC

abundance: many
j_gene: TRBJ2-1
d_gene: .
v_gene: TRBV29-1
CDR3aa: CSVWGPLEGFYNEQFF
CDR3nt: TGCAGCGTGTGGGGGCCCCTGGAGGGGTTTTACAATGAGCAGTTCTTC

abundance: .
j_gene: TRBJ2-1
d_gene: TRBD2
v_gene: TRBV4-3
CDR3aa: CASSLISGAGNEQFF
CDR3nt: TGCGCCAGCAGCCTAATTAGCGGGGCAGGAAATGAGCAGTTCTTC

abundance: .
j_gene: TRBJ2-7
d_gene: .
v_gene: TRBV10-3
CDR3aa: CAIRTGYEQYF
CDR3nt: TGTGCCATCAGGACGGGTTACGAGCAGTACTTC

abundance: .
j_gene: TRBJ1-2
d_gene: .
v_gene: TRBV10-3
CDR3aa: CAIRNPDRPPSYGYTF
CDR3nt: TGTGCCATCAGGAATCCAGACAGACCGCCTTCCTATGGCTACACCTTC

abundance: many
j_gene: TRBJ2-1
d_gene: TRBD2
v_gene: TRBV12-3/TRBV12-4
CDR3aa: CASSRLAGGPNEQFF
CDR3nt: TGTGCCAGCAGCCGACTAGCGGGGGGCCCCAATGAGCAGTTCTTC

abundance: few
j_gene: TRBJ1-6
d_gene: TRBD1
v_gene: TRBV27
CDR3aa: CASSFLTGERTPLHF
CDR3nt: TGTGCCAGCAGTTTTTTAACAGGGGAGCGTACCCCCCTCCACTTT

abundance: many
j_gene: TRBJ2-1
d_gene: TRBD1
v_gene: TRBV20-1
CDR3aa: CSFRGIKNYNEQFF
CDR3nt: TGCAGTTTCAGGGGGATTAAAAACTACAATGAGCAGTTCTTC

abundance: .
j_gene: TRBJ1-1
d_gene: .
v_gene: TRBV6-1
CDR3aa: CASSGAGLGWTEAFF
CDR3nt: TGTGCCAGCAGTGGGGCAGGGTTAGGATGGACTGAAGCTTTCTTT

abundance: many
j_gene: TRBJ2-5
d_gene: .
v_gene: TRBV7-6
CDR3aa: CASSRKRLGFKGRETQYF
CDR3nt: TGTGCCAGCAGCCGGAAACGACTAGGTTTTAAAGGGCGTGAGACCCAGTACTTC

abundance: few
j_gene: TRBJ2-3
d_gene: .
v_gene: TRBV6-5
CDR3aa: CASSYEGALLTDTQYF
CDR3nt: TGTGCCAGCAGTTACGAAGGGGCCTTATTGACAGATACGCAGTATTTT

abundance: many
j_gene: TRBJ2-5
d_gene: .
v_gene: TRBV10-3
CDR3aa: CAIKSQTQETQYF
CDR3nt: TGTGCCATCAAGTCCCAGACTCAAGAGACCCAGTACTTC

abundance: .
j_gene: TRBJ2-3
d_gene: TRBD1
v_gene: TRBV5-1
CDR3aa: CASSLVARGSDTQYF
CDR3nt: TGCGCCAGCAGCTTGGTAGCCAGGGGGTCAGATACGCAGTATTTT

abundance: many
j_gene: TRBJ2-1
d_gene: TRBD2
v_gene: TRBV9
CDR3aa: CASSAGLALGNEQFF
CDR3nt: TGTGCCAGCAGCGCGGGACTAGCTTTAGGGAATGAGCAGTTCTTC

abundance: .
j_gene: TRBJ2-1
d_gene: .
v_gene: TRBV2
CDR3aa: CASSRTLVLRNEQFF
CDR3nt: TGTGCCAGCAGTAGAACGCTAGTGCTCCGCAATGAGCAGTTCTTC

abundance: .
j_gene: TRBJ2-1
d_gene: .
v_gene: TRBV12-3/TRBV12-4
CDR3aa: CASSFGEEQFF
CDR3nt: TGTGCCAGCAGTTTCGGGGAGGAGCAGTTCTTC

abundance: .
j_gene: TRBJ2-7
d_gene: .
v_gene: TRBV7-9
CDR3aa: CASSLTNSYEQYF
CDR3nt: TGTGCCAGCAGCTTGACTAACTCCTACGAGCAGTACTTC